This section outlines one T cell receptor (beta chain) sequence together with its context. Its antigen is unknown. This specimen belongs to a study of human CD8 memory T cell subsets. UMI-labeled 5' RACE was the method by which TCR beta libraries were made. TCRdb reprocessed the 5' RACE reads, keeping one entry per CDR3 protein, no DNA. This sample contains 7,000 or so distinct CDR3 sequences. Whole-study findings and limits: Greater diversity was suggested by Chao1 estimates for stem-like memory T cells than for precursor exhausted T cells. Clonotypes that made up the stem-like memory T cell repertoire overlapped minimally with the precursor exhausted T cell repertoire.

CCR7+ PD-1- TIGIT- CD8+ T cells were termed stem-like memory (TSTEM). Total CD8+ T cells underwent enrichment via negative magnetic separation. The germline gives CDR1 SGHTA, CDR2 FQGNSA. There are 18 residues in the CDR3. The receptor was isolated from a human donor in good health. V usage is TRBV7-2 and J usage is TRBJ2-1; absent DNA, TCRdb's TRBD2 call cannot be checked. Sequencing was done on a sample of CD8+ stem-like memory T cells (TSCM and TCM) sorted from PBMCs. Subset: stem-like memory CD8 T cells (TSTEM), CCR7+ PD-1- TIGIT-. The CDR3 region is CASSLGVSGLAGNNEQFF.